This TCR beta chain stems from a study of cytomegalovirus exposure and HLA in healthy donors. PCR involved 60 Vbeta and 13 Jbeta primers. Sequencing was performed with immunoSEQ multiplex PCR; in TCRdb, only in-frame clones are kept and a portion is missing. The table records some 100,000 clones, 76% of them present only once. The CDR3 spans 14 residues. Trimming left V 5 bases short and J 1 base short, with 9 bases between. The germline V gene encodes CDR1 LNHDA and CDR2 SQIVND (reference sequence). The specimen was PBMCs. V gene TRBV19 combines with J gene TRBJ1-5, with a possible D match to TRBD1 (6 bases). The TCR originated in a woman between 45 and 60 years old in good health and CMV-seropositive. The chain's CDR3 is CASSWTVSNQPQHF. DNA for the CDR3: TGTGCCAGTAGTTGGACAGTAAGCAATCAGCCCCAGCATTTT. Drawing the rest from reference TRBV19 and TRBJ1-5, the complete variable domain is DGGITQSPKYLFRKEGQNVTLSCEQNLNHDAMYWYRQDPGQGLRLIYYSQIVNDFQKGDIAEGYSVSREKKESFPLTVTSAQKNPTAFYLCASSWTVSNQPQHFGDGTRLSIL.